The 8 T cell receptor beta chains below all came from one sample that was sequenced in a study of T cell responses to AZD1222 COVID-19 vaccine. Sequencing was performed with immunoSEQ multiplex PCR; in TCRdb, only in-frame clones are kept and a portion is missing. Of around 100,000 clones in the sample, around 91% are singletons; the top ten hold 45%. Source: peripheral blood, taken on day 0 of AZD1222 vaccination. These receptors were collected from an adult in good health.

This clone has just one count. V is TRBV30 and J is TRBJ2-5; D not resolved. This CDR3 is built from 12 residues. CDR1 GTSNPN and CDR2 SVGIG come from the germline V gene (reference sequence). Trimming took off 2 bases at V and 2 bases at J, with 6 bases between the two ends. The CDR3: CAWSTWQETQYF. In DNA, the CDR3 is TGTGCCTGGAGTACGTGGCAAGAGACCCAGTACTTC.

The chain recombines TRBV11-3 with TRBJ2-1; D uncertain. Trimming removed 1 base from V and 4 bases from J, with 5 bases in between. Per the germline V gene, CDR1 is SGHNT and CDR2 is YENEEA. The length of the CDR3 is 13 residues. As DNA, the CDR3 is TGTGCCAGCAGCTTAGCACCTTACAATGAGCAGTTCTTC. Its protein is CASSLAPYNEQFF.

A single count supports this clone. V is TRBV9 and J is TRBJ2-7, with 10 bases that match TRBD1. From germline, CDR1 is SGDLS and CDR2 YYNGEE. V gave up 0 bases and J gave up 3 bases; unmatched junction bases: 3. This CDR3 region has 15 residues. The CDR3 spells CASSVGGQGSYEQYF. The CDR3, as DNA: TGTGCCAGCAGCGTAGGGGGACAGGGGAGCTACGAGCAGTACTTC.

The chain's CDR3 is CASSLDRNEQFF. CDR3 bases: TGTGCCAGCAGCTTAGACCGAAATGAGCAGTTCTTC. This chain links TRBV7-9 with TRBJ2-1; D gene unclear. Trimming shortened V by 1 base and J by 7 bases, and 5 bases separated the two germline ends. Germline CDR1 and CDR2: SEHNR and FQNEAQ (reference sequence). CDR3 length: 12 residues.

The CDR3 DNA is TGTGCCAGTAGTATGGGGCTCCAGCCCCAGCATTTT. Its protein is CASSMGLQPQHF. The gene calls are TRBV19 and TRBJ1-5; a possible D gene is TRBD1 (5 bases). Trimming took off 3 bases at V and 7 bases at J, with 7 bases between the two ends. Germline assignment: CDR1 LNHDA and CDR2 SQIVND (reference sequence). This CDR3 contains 12 residues.

The gene calls are TRBV19 and TRBJ1-1; 7 bases align to TRBD1. After removal of 5 bases from V and 9 bases from J, the junction contained 6 bases not matched to a gene. Germline V gives CDR1 LNHDA, CDR2 SQIVND (reference sequence). The CDR3 totals 12 residues. The CDR3 here is CASSEQGSKAFF. CDR3 bases: TGTGCCAGTAGTGAACAGGGGTCTAAAGCTTTCTTT.

The rearrangement uses TRBV7-2 and TRBJ2-7, with 8 bases fitting TRBD2. The CDR3 loop spans 15 amino acids. J was trimmed by 1 base and V by 3 bases; bases with no gene match: 5. Germline V CDR1 and CDR2: SGHTA, FQGNSA. As DNA, the CDR3 is TGTGCCAGCAGCTTTAGTACTAGCGGATCCTACGAGCAGTACTTC. It encodes CASSFSTSGSYEQYF.

V gene TRBV6-1 combines with J gene TRBJ2-1, with D maybe TRBD1 (5 bases). Germline V gene sequence: CDR1 MNHNS, CDR2 SASEGT. The CDR3 spans 15 residues. V was clipped by 1 base and J by 4 bases, with 11 bases between them. CDR3 protein: CASSEGQIGYNEQFF. The CDR3 region has the DNA TGTGCCAGCAGTGAAGGACAGATAGGGTACAATGAGCAGTTCTTC.